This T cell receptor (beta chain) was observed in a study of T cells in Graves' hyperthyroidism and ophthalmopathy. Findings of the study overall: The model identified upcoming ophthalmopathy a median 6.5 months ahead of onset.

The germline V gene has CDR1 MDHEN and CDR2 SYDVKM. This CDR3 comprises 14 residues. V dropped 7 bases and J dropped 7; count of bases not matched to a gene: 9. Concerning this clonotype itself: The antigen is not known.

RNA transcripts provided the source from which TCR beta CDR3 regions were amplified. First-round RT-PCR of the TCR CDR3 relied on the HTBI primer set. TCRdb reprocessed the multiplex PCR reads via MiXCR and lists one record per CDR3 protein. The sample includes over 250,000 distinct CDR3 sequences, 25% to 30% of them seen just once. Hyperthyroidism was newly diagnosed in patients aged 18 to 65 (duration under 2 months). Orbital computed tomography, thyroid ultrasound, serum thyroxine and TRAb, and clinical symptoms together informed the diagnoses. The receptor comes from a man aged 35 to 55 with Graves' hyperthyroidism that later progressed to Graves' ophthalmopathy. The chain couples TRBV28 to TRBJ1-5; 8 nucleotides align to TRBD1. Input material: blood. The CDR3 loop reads CASTADRVGQPQHF. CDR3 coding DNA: TGTGCCAGCACTGCGGACAGGGTAGGCCAGCCCCAGCATTTT.